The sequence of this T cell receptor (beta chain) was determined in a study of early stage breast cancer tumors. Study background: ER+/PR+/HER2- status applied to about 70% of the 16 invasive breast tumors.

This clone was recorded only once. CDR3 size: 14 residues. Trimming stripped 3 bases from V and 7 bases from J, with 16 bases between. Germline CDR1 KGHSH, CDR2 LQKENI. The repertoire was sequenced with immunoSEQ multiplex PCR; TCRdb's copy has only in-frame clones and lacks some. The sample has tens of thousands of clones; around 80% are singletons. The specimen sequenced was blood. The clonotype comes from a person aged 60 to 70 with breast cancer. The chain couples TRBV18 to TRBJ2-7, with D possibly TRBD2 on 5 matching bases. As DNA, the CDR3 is TGTGCCAGCTCACCCCTACGGGGAGTATCTGAGCAGTACTTC. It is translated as CASSPLRGVSEQYF. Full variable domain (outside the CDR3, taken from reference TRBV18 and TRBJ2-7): NAGVMQNPRHLVRRRGQEARLRCSPMKGHSHVYWYRQLPEEGLKFMVYLQKENIIDESGMPKERFSAEFPKEGPSILRIQQVVRGDSAAYFCASSPLRGVSEQYFGPGTRLTVT.